This entry describes one TCR beta chain. TCRdb keeps only in-frame clones here, not all; method: immunoSEQ multiplex PCR. The repertoire consists of a few hundred thousand clones, with around 92% occurring once and the leading ten covering 1.5% to 2%. The sample originates from a study of blood T cell repertoires in COVID-19. Assignment of participants to cohorts was predicated upon participant-reported clinical history. The CDR3 has 18 amino acids. The V and J ends lost 0 bases and 5 bases, in that order; junction bases with no gene match: 10. CDR1 SGHKS and CDR2 YYEKEE come from the germline V gene (reference sequence).

The chain joins TRBV5-5 to TRBJ2-7, with TRBD2 matching over 14 bases. The specimen sequenced was PBMCs or T cells enriched from blood (not recorded which). The receptor was derived from an older woman who had recovered from COVID-19. The DNA of the CDR3 is TGTGCCAGCAGCTTGGCCGTAGGGACTAGCGGGGGAATCCACGAGCAGTACTTC. This gives the protein CASSLAVGTSGGIHEQYF. The full variable domain, in which reference TRBV5-5 and TRBJ2-7 provide the parts outside the CDR3, is DAGVTQSPTHLIKTRGQQVTLRCSPISGHKSVSWYQQVLGQGPQFIFQYYEKEERGRGNFPDRFSARQFPNYSSELNVNALLLGDSALYLCASSLAVGTSGGIHEQYFGPGTRLTVT.